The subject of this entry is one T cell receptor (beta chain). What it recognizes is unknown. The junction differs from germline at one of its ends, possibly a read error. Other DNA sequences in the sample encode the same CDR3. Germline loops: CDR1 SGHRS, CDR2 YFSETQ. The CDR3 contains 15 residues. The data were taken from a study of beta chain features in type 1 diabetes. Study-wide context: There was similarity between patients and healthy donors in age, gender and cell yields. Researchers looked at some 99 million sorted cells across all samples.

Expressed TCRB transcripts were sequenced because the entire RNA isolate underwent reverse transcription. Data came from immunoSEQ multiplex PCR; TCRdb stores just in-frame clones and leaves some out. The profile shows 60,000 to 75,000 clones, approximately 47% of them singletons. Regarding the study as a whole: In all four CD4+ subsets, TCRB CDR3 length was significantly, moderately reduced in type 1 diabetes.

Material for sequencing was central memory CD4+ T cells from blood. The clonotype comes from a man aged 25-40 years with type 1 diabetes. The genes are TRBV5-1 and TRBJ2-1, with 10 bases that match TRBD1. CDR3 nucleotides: TGCGCCAGTAGCTCCGGGACAGGGGTCTACAATGAGCAGTTCTTC. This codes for CASSSGTGVYNEQFF.